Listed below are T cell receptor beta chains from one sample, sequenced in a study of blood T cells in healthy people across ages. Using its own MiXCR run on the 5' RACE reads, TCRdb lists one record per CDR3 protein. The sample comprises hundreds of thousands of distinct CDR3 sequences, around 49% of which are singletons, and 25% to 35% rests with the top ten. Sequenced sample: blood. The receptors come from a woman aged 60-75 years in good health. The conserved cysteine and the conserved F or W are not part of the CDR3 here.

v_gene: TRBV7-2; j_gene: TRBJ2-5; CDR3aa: ARSPPSGRAEETQY
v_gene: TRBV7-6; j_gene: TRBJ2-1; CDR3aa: ASSLVAGVNEQF
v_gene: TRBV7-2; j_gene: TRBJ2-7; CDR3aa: ASSPVPNSYEQY
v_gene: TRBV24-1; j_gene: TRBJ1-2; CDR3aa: ATSDRTGDSGGYT
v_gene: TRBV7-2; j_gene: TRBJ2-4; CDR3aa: ASSFLQRTPIGNIQY
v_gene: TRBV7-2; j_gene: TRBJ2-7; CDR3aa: ASSGQSTFEQY
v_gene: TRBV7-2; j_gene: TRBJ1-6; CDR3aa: ASSSRRATSPLH
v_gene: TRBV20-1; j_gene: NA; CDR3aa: SASHDRGRLEQY
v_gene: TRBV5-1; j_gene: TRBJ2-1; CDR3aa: ASSSTSPTYNEQF
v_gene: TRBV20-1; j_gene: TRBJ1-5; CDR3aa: SATTGAGSQPQH
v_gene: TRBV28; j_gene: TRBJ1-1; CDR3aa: ASRVSGRNTEAF